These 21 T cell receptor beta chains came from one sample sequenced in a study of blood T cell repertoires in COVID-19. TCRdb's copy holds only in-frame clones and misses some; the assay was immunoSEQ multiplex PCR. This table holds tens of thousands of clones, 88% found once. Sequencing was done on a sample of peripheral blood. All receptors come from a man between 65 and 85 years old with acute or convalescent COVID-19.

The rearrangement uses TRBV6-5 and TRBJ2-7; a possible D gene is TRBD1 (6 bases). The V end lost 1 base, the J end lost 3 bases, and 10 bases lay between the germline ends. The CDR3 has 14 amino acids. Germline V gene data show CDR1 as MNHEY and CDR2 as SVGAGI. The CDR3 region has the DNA TGTGCCAGCAGTTACTTAGGGACAAACTACGAGCAGTACTTC. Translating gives CASSYLGTNYEQYF.

The CDR3 DNA follows: TGTGCCAGCAGCTCACTAGCGGGAGCCGACTCCTACGAGCAGTACTTC. Protein: CASSSLAGADSYEQYF. The rearrangement uses TRBV7-2 and TRBJ2-7; 11 nucleotides agree with TRBD2. The CDR3 sequence is 16 residues long. Per the germline V gene, CDR1 is SGHTA and CDR2 is FQGNSA. V dropped 4 bases and J dropped 0; count of bases not matched to a gene: 5.

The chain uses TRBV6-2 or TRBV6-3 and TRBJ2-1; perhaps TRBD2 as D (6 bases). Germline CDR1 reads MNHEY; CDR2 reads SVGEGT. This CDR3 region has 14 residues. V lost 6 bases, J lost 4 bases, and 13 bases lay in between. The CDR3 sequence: CASSSRDLYNEQFF. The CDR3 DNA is TGTGCCAGCAGCTCCCGGGACTTATACAATGAGCAGTTCTTC.

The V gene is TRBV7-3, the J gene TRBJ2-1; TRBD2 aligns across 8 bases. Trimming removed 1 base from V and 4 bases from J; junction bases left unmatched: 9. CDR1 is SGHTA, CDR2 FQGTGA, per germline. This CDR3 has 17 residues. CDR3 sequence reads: CASSLNGGGRSYNEQFF. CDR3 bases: TGTGCCAGCAGCTTAAATGGGGGCGGGAGGTCTTACAATGAGCAGTTCTTC. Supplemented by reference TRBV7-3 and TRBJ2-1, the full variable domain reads GAGVSQTPSNKVTEKGKYVELRCDPISGHTALYWYRQSLGQGPEFLIYFQGTGAADDSGLPNDRFFAVRPEGSVSTLKIQRTERGDSAVYLCASSLNGGGRSYNEQFFGPGTRLTVL.

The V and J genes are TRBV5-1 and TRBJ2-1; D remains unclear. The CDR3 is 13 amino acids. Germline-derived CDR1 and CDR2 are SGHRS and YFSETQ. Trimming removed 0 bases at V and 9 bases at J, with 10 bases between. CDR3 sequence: CASSLAGSTEQFF. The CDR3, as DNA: TGCGCCAGCAGCTTGGCCGGGTCGACTGAGCAGTTCTTC.

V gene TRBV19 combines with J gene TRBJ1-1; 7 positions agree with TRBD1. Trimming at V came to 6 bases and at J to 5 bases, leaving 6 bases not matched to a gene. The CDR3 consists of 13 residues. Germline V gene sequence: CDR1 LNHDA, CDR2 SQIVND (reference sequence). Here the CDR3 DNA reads TGTGCCAGTAGAGTTGACAGGGTTACTGAAGCTTTCTTT. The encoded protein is CASRVDRVTEAFF.

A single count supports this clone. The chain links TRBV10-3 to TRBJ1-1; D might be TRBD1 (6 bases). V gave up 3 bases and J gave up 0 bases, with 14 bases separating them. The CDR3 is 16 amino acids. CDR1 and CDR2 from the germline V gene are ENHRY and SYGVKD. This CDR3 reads CAISDGGGRVNTEAFF. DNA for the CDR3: TGTGCCATCAGTGACGGGGGGGGCAGGGTGAACACTGAAGCTTTCTTT.

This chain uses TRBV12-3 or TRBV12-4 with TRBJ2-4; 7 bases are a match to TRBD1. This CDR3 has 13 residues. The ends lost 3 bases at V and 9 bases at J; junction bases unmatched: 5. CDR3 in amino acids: CASSLQQGSIQYF. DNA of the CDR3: TGTGCCAGCAGTTTGCAACAGGGGAGCATTCAGTACTTC.

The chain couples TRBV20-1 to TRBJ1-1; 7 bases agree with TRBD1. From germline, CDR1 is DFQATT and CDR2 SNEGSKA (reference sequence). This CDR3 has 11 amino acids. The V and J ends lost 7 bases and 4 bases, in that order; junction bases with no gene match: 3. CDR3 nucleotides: TGCAGTGAAGGGGGCCCCACTGAAGCTTTCTTT. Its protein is CSEGGPTEAFF.

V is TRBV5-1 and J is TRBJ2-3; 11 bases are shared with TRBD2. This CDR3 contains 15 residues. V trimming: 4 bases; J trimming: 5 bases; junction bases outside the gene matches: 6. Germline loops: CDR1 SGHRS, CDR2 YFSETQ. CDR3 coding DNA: TGCGCCAGCAGCCCGGTAGCGGGAGGGTTAGATACGCAGTATTTT. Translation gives CASSPVAGGLDTQYF.

CDR3 bases: TGTGCCAGTAGTACGAACTTCTTCGGGACTAGCGGTACCGGGGAGCTGTTTTTT. It codes for CASSTNFFGTSGTGELFF. This chain connects TRBV19 to TRBJ2-2; TRBD2 matches 11 bases. The CDR3 extends over 18 amino acids. Germline V lookup: CDR1 LNHDA, CDR2 SQIVND (reference sequence). Losses at the gene ends were 4 bases for V and 5 bases for J; bases not matched to a gene: 12.

CDR3 protein: CASSFGTEKRGYTF. The CDR3, as DNA: TGTGCCAGCAGTTTCGGGACAGAGAAGAGGGGCTACACCTTC. The chain links TRBV28 to TRBJ1-2, with 7 bases lining up with TRBD1. This CDR3 is 14 amino acids long. CDR1 is MDHEN and CDR2 is SYDVKM in the germline V gene. V gave up 3 bases and J gave up 8 bases; unmatched junction bases: 9.

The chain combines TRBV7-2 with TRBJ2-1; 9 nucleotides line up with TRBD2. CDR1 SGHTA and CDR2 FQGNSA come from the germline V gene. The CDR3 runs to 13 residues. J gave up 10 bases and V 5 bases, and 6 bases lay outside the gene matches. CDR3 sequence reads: CASSPLAGTEQFF. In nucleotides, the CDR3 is TGTGCCAGCAGCCCCCTAGCGGGGACCGAGCAGTTCTTC.

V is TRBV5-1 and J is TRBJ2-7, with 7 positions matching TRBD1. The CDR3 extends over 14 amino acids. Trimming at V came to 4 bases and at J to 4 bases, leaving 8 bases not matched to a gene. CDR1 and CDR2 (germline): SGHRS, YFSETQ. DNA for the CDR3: TGCGCCAGCAGCGAGGGGGCCGGGTCTTACGAGCAGTACTTC. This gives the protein CASSEGAGSYEQYF.

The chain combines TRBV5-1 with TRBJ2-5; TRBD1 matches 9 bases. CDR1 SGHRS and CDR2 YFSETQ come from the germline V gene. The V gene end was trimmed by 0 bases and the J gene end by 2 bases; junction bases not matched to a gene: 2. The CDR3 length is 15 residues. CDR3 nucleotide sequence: TGCGCCAGCAGCTTGGCCGGGACAGGGCAAGAGACCCAGTACTTC. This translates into CASSLAGTGQETQYF.

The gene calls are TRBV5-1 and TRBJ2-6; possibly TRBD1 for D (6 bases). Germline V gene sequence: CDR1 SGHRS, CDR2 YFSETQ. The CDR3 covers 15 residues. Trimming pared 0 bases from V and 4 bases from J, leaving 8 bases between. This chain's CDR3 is CASSLGGQGANVLTF. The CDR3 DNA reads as TGCGCCAGCAGCTTGGGAGGACAGGGGGCCAACGTCCTGACTTTC.

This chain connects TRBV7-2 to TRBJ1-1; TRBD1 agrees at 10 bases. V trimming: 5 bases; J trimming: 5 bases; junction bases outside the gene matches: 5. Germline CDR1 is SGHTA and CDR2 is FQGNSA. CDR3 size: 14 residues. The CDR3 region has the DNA TGTGCCAGCAGCCGGGACAGGGGAAGGACTGAAGCTTTCTTT. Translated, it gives CASSRDRGRTEAFF.

This CDR3 is CASSRRTGPNEKLFF. CDR3 bases: TGTGCCAGCAGCCGTCGGACAGGGCCTAATGAAAAACTGTTTTTT. The rearrangement joins TRBV4-2 to TRBJ1-4, with 8 nucleotides matching TRBD1. Trimming cost V 4 bases and J 3 bases; bases outside gene matches: 4. The germline V gene encodes CDR1 LGHNA and CDR2 YNFKEQ. The CDR3 loop spans 15 amino acids.

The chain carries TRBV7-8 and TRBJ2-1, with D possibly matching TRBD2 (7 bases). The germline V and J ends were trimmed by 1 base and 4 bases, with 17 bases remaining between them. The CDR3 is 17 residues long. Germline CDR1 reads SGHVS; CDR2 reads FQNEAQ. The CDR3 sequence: CASSLEARGGPYNEQFF. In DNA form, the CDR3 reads TGTGCCAGCAGCTTAGAGGCGAGGGGGGGCCCTTACAATGAGCAGTTCTTC.

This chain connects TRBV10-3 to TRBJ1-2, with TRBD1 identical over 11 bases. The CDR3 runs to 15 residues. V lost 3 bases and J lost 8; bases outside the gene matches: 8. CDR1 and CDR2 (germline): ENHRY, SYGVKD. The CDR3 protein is CAISDQGQGAGGYTF. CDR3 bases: TGTGCCATCAGTGACCAAGGACAGGGGGCGGGAGGCTACACCTTC.

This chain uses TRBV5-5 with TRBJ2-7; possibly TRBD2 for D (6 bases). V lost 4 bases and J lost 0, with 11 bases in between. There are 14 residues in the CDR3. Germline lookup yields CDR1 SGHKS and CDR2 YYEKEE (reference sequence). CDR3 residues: CASSRDLSSYEQYF. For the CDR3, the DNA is TGTGCCAGCAGCCGGGACTTGAGCTCCTACGAGCAGTACTTC. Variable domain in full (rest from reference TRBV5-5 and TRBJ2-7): DAGVTQSPTHLIKTRGQQVTLRCSPISGHKSVSWYQQVLGQGPQFIFQYYEKEERGRGNFPDRFSARQFPNYSSELNVNALLLGDSALYLCASSRDLSSYEQYFGPGTRLTVT.